Each of the 24 T cell receptor beta chains below was sequenced from the same sample in a study of PD-L1 blockade in urothelial cancer. The repertoire was sequenced with immunoSEQ multiplex PCR; TCRdb's copy has only in-frame clones and lacks some. The sample yields about 24,000 clones, around 88% seen once. The sequencing here drew on PBMCs, taken around atezolizumab (anti-PD-L1) treatment. The origin of the receptors is a man over 45 with urothelial cancer.

The genes are TRBV27 and TRBJ2-1; 8 positions agree with TRBD1. This CDR3 is built from 15 residues. J lost 4 bases, V lost 6 bases, and 8 bases had no gene match. CDR1 is MNHEY, CDR2 SMNVEV, per germline (reference sequence). The CDR3: CASSRGQGLYNEQFF. DNA for the CDR3: TGTGCCAGCAGCCGAGGACAGGGCTTGTACAATGAGCAGTTCTTC.

This chain connects TRBV30 to TRBJ1-5; no clear D. Germline V CDR1 and CDR2: GTSNPN, SVGIG (reference sequence). V was clipped by 0 bases and J by 6 bases, with 9 bases between them. The CDR3 consists of 13 residues. The CDR3 protein is CAWSVMVGQPQHF. The CDR3 nucleotides read TGTGCCTGGAGTGTCATGGTCGGTCAGCCCCAGCATTTT.

The V gene is TRBV2, the J gene TRBJ2-7; D gene uncertain. Germline-derived CDR1 and CDR2 are SNHLY and FYNNEI. Trimming stripped 6 bases from V and 3 bases from J, with 6 bases between. The CDR3 covers 11 residues. The CDR3 DNA reads as TGTGCCAGCAGCCTTAGCTACGAGCAGTACTTC. Encoded protein: CASSLSYEQYF.

The chain uses TRBV7-8 and TRBJ2-1, with 8 bases matching TRBD1. Losses at the gene ends were 5 bases for V and 2 bases for J; bases not matched to a gene: 5. Germline CDR1 SGHVS, CDR2 FQNEAQ. The CDR3 is 15 residues long. The CDR3 DNA sequence: TGTGCCAGCAGCCCAGGGGGCCAGCCCTACAATGAGCAGTTCTTC. Its translation is CASSPGGQPYNEQFF.

The chain has TRBV5-1 and TRBJ1-3; D is perhaps TRBD1 (6 bases). Germline V gene sequence: CDR1 SGHRS, CDR2 YFSETQ. V lost 4 bases to trimming and J lost 4 bases, with 15 bases between them. The CDR3 length is 15 residues. The CDR3 region is CASSRTVAGGNTIYF. In DNA form, the CDR3 reads TGCGCCAGCAGCCGGACAGTAGCGGGAGGAAACACCATATATTTT. Based on the CDR3 plus reference TRBV5-1 and TRBJ1-3, the full variable domain is KAGVTQTPRYLIKTRGQQVTLSCSPISGHRSVSWYQQTPGQGLQFLFEYFSETQRNKGNFPGRFSGRQFSNSRSEMNVSTLELGDSALYLCASSRTVAGGNTIYFGEGSWLTVV.

This clone was detected a few times. J is TRBJ1-1 and V is TRBV30; TRBD1 is a possible D gene (6 bases). The CDR3 spans 13 residues. Trimming shortened V by 6 bases and J by 5 bases, and 16 bases separated the two germline ends. CDR1 and CDR2 from the germline V gene are GTSNPN and SVGIG (reference sequence). The CDR3 DNA reads TGTGCCTGCCCTGAACAGGGAAAGACTGAAGCTTTCTTT. Translation: CACPEQGKTEAFF. The variable domain in full, with the rest retrieved from reference TRBV30 and TRBJ1-1, is SQTIHQWPATLVQPVGSPLSLECTVEGTSNPNLYWYRQAAGRGLQLLFYSVGIGQISSEVPQNLSASRPQDRQFILSSKKLLLSDSGFYLCACPEQGKTEAFFGQGTRLTVV.

The V call is TRBV5-1, the J call TRBJ2-5; D call uncertain. CDR3 length: 12 amino acids. Germline CDR1 and CDR2: SGHRS and YFSETQ. Trimming shortened V by 0 bases and J by 4 bases, and 4 bases separated the two germline ends. CDR3 sequence reads: CASSLAGETQYF. The CDR3, as DNA: TGCGCCAGCAGCTTGGCCGGAGAGACCCAGTACTTC.

Details on this clone: Germline and junction disagree at one end, which may indicate a read error. The chain joins TRBV5-1 to TRBJ1-5, with a weak D call TRBD1 (5 bases). Germline V gene data show CDR1 as SGHRS and CDR2 as YFSETQ. CDR3 length: 13 amino acids. The DNA for the CDR3 is TGCGCCAGCAGGTTGGGGGAGTCTCAGCCCCAGCATTTT. It codes for CASRLGESQPQHF.

The CDR3 region has the DNA TGTGCCTTAACGGACAGGAGAGGCGAAAAACTGTTTTTT. Protein product: CALTDRRGEKLFF. This chain joins TRBV30 and TRBJ1-4; 7 bases line up with TRBD1. This CDR3 is built from 13 residues. The germline V gene encodes CDR1 GTSNPN and CDR2 SVGIG (reference sequence). V lost 7 bases and J lost 8; bases outside the gene matches: 10. Complete variable domain (other parts from reference TRBV30 and TRBJ1-4): SQTIHQWPATLVQPVGSPLSLECTVEGTSNPNLYWYRQAAGRGLQLLFYSVGIGQISSEVPQNLSASRPQDRQFILSSKKLLLSDSGFYLCALTDRRGEKLFFGSGTQLSVL.

The chain carries TRBV6-1 and TRBJ1-5; 10 bases agree with TRBD1. The junction had 8 bases not matched to a gene; V was cut back by 6 bases and J by 6 bases. The germline V gene has CDR1 MNHNS and CDR2 SASEGT. The CDR3 is 15 amino acids. CDR3 sequence reads: CASRQGTGAGQPQHF. DNA of the CDR3: TGTGCCAGCAGACAAGGGACAGGGGCAGGTCAGCCCCAGCATTTT.

The chain links TRBV4-2 to TRBJ2-1; the D is unclear. Trimming cost V 2 bases and J 3 bases, with 20 bases left between them. The CDR3 totals 18 residues. The germline gives CDR1 LGHNA, CDR2 YNFKEQ. In DNA, the CDR3 is TGTGCCAGCAGCCAACCCAAATCCCAGACTCCCTACTACAATGAGCAGTTCTTC. Amino acid sequence: CASSQPKSQTPYYNEQFF.

The genes are TRBV30 and TRBJ2-7; TRBD1 matches 9 bases. From germline, CDR1 is GTSNPN and CDR2 SVGIG (reference sequence). The CDR3 runs 13 residues. Trimming cost V 3 bases and J 5 bases; bases outside gene matches: 5. DNA for the CDR3: TGTGCCTGGAGAGGGGACAGGGAAAACGAGCAGTACTTC. Translation: CAWRGDRENEQYF.

This chain links TRBV28 with TRBJ2-7, with D hard to call. Germline CDR1 reads MDHEN; CDR2 reads SYDVKM. The V end was cut by 5 bases, the J end by 5 bases, with 7 bases between. This CDR3 is 11 amino acids long. The CDR3: CASSGRDEQYF. The CDR3 bases are TGTGCCAGCAGTGGTAGAGACGAGCAGTACTTC.

The rearrangement links TRBV5-1 to TRBJ1-2; D is ambiguous. Germline CDR1 is SGHRS and CDR2 is YFSETQ. The ends were cut back, 0 bases at V and 8 bases at J, with 11 bases in the middle. The CDR3 contains 13 residues. CDR3 bases: TGCGCCAGCAGCTTGGGGGCAGGCTCCGGCTACACCTTC. As protein: CASSLGAGSGYTF.

This clone occurred once. The chain uses TRBV19 and TRBJ2-2, with D perhaps TRBD2 (6 bases). The V gene's germline CDR1 is LNHDA and CDR2 SQIVND (reference sequence). CDR3 length: 15 residues. The V end was cut by 2 bases, the J end by 6 bases, with 13 bases between. The DNA for the CDR3 is TGTGCCAGTAGTATACGGTCGGGAGTCCCCGGGGAGCTGTTTTTT. Protein sequence: CASSIRSGVPGELFF.

This sequence joins TRBV6-1 and TRBJ2-7, with 10 bases fitting TRBD2. Germline trimming cut 4 bases from V and 4 bases from J; bases unmatched to any gene: 10. The CDR3 runs 16 residues. Looked up from germline, CDR1 is MNHNS and CDR2 is SASEGT. CDR3 region: CASSGSGGALPYEQYF. In DNA form, the CDR3 reads TGTGCCAGCAGTGGAAGCGGGGGGGCCCTTCCATACGAGCAGTACTTC.

This chain links TRBV9 with TRBJ1-3; D is undetermined. The germline V and J ends were trimmed by 3 bases and 1 base, with 14 bases remaining between them. Germline V gives CDR1 SGDLS, CDR2 YYNGEE. There are 16 residues in the CDR3. CDR3 in DNA: TGTGCCAGCAGCGCAGGACTCGGTCGATCTGGAAACACCATATATTTT. This gives the protein CASSAGLGRSGNTIYF.

The V and J genes are TRBV14 and TRBJ2-5; tentatively, D is TRBD1 (5 bases). V gave up 4 bases and J gave up 8 bases, with 14 bases separating them. This CDR3 region has 13 residues. In germline, CDR1 is SGHDN, CDR2 FVKESK. The CDR3 sequence is CASSPNQGKTQYF. For the CDR3, the DNA is TGTGCCAGCAGCCCCAACCAGGGAAAAACCCAGTACTTC.

The chain is built from TRBV30 and TRBJ2-7; D may be TRBD1 (6 bases). This CDR3 is 11 amino acids long. Germline values: CDR1 GTSNPN, CDR2 SVGIG (reference sequence). Trimming removed 4 bases from V and 4 bases from J, with 8 bases in between. DNA for the CDR3: TGTGCCTGGAACCAGGGGTACGAGCAGTACTTC. This codes for CAWNQGYEQYF.

The chain links TRBV28 to TRBJ1-2, with D uncertain. The CDR3 totals 13 residues. Germline values: CDR1 MDHEN, CDR2 SYDVKM. V shed 8 bases and J shed 2 bases, with 12 bases lying between them. In DNA, the CDR3 is TGTGCCAGCGTTCGGGAGACCAACTATGGCTACACCTTC. Its protein product is CASVRETNYGYTF.

V usage is TRBV19 and J usage is TRBJ2-3; 9 bases are a match to TRBD2. Losses at the gene ends were 10 bases for V and 4 bases for J; bases not matched to a gene: 3. The CDR3 length is 12 residues. The germline CDR1 and CDR2 sequences are LNHDA and SQIVND (reference sequence). The DNA for the CDR3 is TGTGCCACCGGGACTAGCTCAGATACGCAGTATTTT. It is translated as CATGTSSDTQYF.

V usage is TRBV5-8 and J usage is TRBJ2-3, with TRBD1 matching 9 bases. The CDR3 consists of 16 residues. Trimming cost V 4 bases and J 6 bases; bases outside gene matches: 12. The germline CDR1 and CDR2 sequences are SGHTS and YDEGEE. CDR3 sequence (DNA): TGTGCCAGCAGCCCCGACCGGGACAGGGTCCTCGATACGCAGTATTTT. Amino acids: CASSPDRDRVLDTQYF.

The rearrangement links TRBV7-9 to TRBJ1-3; D may be TRBD1 (6 bases). Per germline, CDR1 SEHNR and CDR2 FQNEAQ (reference sequence). Trimming shortened V by 5 bases and J by 1 base, and 9 bases separated the two germline ends. The CDR3 length is 14 residues. CDR3 coding DNA: TGTGCCAGCAGCCCACAGGGTTCTGGAAACACCATATATTTT. This encodes CASSPQGSGNTIYF. Based on the CDR3 plus reference TRBV7-9 and TRBJ1-3, the full variable domain is DTGVSQNPRHKITKRGQNVTFRCDPISEHNRLYWYRQTLGQGPEFLTYFQNEAQLEKSRLLSDRFSAERPKGSFSTLEIQRTEQGDSAMYLCASSPQGSGNTIYFGEGSWLTVV.

For the CDR3, the DNA is TGTGCCAGCAGTTCGGGACAGGGCATACAGAAACTGTTTTTT. It is translated as CASSSGQGIQKLFF. This chain uses TRBV28 with TRBJ1-4, with 9 bases fitting TRBD1. J gave up 11 bases and V 4 bases, and 8 bases lay outside the gene matches. There are 14 residues in the CDR3. Germline V gene lookup returns CDR1 MDHEN and CDR2 SYDVKM.